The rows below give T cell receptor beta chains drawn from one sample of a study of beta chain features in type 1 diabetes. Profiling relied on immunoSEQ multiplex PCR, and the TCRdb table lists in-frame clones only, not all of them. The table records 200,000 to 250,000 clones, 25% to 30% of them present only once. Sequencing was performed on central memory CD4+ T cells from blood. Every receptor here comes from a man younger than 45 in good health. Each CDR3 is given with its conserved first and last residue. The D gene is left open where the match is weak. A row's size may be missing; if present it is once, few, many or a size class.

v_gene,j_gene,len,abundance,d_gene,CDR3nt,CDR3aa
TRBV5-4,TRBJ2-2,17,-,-,TGTGCCAGCAGCTTCTGGCAGGCCGCTAAAGGCACCGGGGAGCTGTTTTTT,CASSFWQAAKGTGELFF
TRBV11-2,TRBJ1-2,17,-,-,TGTGCCAGCAGCCCTACTACAGGGCGTCCAGCTAACTATGGCTACACCTTC,CASSPTTGRPANYGYTF
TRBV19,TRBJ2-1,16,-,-,TGTGCCAGTAGTATAGATCCGGACAGTCCCTACAATGAGCAGTTCTTC,CASSIDPDSPYNEQFF
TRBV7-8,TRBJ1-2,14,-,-,TGTGCCAGCAGCTTGGGTGCAAGTAACTATGGCTACACCTTC,CASSLGASNYGYTF
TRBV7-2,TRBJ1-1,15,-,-,TGTGCCAGCAGCTTAGGGGTCAGGACGAACACTGAAGCTTTCTTT,CASSLGVRTNTEAFF
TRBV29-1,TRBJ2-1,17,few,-,TGCAGCGTTGAATTATTAGTGGCTTTTAGCTCCTACAATGAGCAGTTCTTC,CSVELLVAFSSYNEQFF
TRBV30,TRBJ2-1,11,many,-,TGTGCCTGGGGTACAAGGAATGAGCAGTTCTTC,CAWGTRNEQFF
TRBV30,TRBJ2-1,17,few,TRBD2,TGTGCCTGGAGTGCTAGACTAGCGGTGGACTCCTACAATGAGCAGTTCTTC,CAWSARLAVDSYNEQFF
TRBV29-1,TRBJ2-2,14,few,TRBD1,TGCAGCGCCCGACAGGGGGCAAACACCGGGGAGCTGTTTTTT,CSARQGANTGELFF
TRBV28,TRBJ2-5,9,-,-,TGTGCGAGCGGGGACAGTCAGTACTTC,CASGDSQYF
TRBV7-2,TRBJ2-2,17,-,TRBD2,TGTGCCAGCAGCTTAGGAGGCCTAGCGGGAGTCACCGGGGAGCTGTTTTTT,CASSLGGLAGVTGELFF
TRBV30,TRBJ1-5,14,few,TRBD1,TGTGCCTGGACAGGGGGCGATGGTGGTCAGCCCCAGCATTTT,CAWTGGDGGQPQHF
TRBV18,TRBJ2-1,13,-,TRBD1,TGTGCCAGCTGCGAAGACAGGGACAATGAGCAGTTCTTC,CASCEDRDNEQFF
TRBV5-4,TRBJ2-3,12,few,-,TGTGCCAGCAGCTTGGAATCAGATACGCAGTATTTT,CASSLESDTQYF
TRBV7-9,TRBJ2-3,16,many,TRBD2,TGTGCCAGCAGCCCTGGACTAGCGCCAAGCACAGATACGCAGTATTTT,CASSPGLAPSTDTQYF
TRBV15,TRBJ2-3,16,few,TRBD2,TGTGCCACCAGCCGGAAACTAGCGGGAGGCACAGATACGCAGTATTTT,CATSRKLAGGTDTQYF
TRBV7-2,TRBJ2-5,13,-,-,TGTGCCAGCAGCTTAGAACAGGGAAAGACCCAGTACTTC,CASSLEQGKTQYF
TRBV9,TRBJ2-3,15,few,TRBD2,TGTGCCAGCAGCCTTAGCGGGGGGCGCACAGATACGCAGTATTTT,CASSLSGGRTDTQYF
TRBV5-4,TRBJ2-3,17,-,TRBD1,TGTGCCAGCAGCTTGGGGGGCGGACAGGGTTGGACAGATACGCAGTATTTT,CASSLGGGQGWTDTQYF
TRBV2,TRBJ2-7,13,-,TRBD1,TGTGCCAGCAGTCCTGGACAGGGCCGCGAGCAGTACTTC,CASSPGQGREQYF
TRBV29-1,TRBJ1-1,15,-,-,TGCAGCGTTGAACTCCGGAAGACAGGAGGCACTGAAGCTTTCTTT,CSVELRKTGGTEAFF
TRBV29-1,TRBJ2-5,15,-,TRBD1,TGCAGCGTTGACTCACAGGGGGCGACTCAGGAGACCCAGTACTTC,CSVDSQGATQETQYF